These T cell receptor beta chains were read from a single sample in a study of CD8 T cells in Susac syndrome. Each CDR3 protein is one row after TCRdb ran MiXCR on the immunoSEQ multiplex PCR reads. The table shows 130,000 or so distinct CDR3 sequences, with 75% to 90% occurring only once. The sample was CD8+ T cells from PBMCs. These receptors came from a human donor with multiple sclerosis. Each CDR3 is given with its conserved first and last residue. The D gene is left open where the match is weak. Clone size appears in some rows only: once, few, many, or a class for an expanded clone.

v_call	d_call	clone_size	j_call	cdr3_nt	cdr3_aa
TRBV6-1	TRBD1	.	TRBJ2-3	TGTGCCAGCAGTGAAGTTACAGGGGGCTATAGCACAGATACGCAGTATTTT	CASSEVTGGYSTDTQYF
TRBV12-3/TRBV12-4	.	.	TRBJ2-5	TGTGCCAGCAGCGGAGATGAGGGTTTGGAGACCCAGTACTTC	CASSGDEGLETQYF
TRBV24-1	.	once	TRBJ2-1	TGTGCCACCAGTGACCCTATGACATCCCATGAGCAGTTCTTC	CATSDPMTSHEQFF
TRBV15	TRBD1	.	TRBJ2-5	TGTGCCACCAGCAGAGATAGAGGGACAGGGGACCGGGGGACCCAGTACTTC	CATSRDRGTGDRGTQYF
TRBV30	.	.	TRBJ2-5	TGTGCCTGGGGGAGCCAAGAGACCCAGTACTTC	CAWGSQETQYF
TRBV12-3/TRBV12-4	.	.	TRBJ1-2	TGTGCCAGCAGTTTCTCGGGGGGCAACGATCACTATGGCTACACCTTC	CASSFSGGNDHYGYTF
TRBV20-1	TRBD2	.	TRBJ2-5	TGCAGTGCTAGAGATGGCTCGGGAGGGAGAGAGACCCAGTACTTC	CSARDGSGGRETQYF
TRBV5-6	.	once	TRBJ1-6	TGTGCCAGCAGCTTGGAAGGGAGCTCCTATAATTCACCCCTCCACTTT	CASSLEGSSYNSPLHF
TRBV7-9	.	.	TRBJ1-4	TGTGCCAGTGCGATGGCTAATGAAAAACTGTTTTTT	CASAMANEKLFF
TRBV30	.	.	TRBJ1-1	TGTGCCTGGAGTCCGCGGGAACAGTTGAACACTGAAGCTTTCTTT	CAWSPREQLNTEAFF
TRBV10-3	TRBD1	.	TRBJ1-2	TGTGCCATCAGAATACAGGGGCAATTTAACTATGGCTACACCTTC	CAIRIQGQFNYGYTF
TRBV6-5	.	.	TRBJ2-7	TGTGCCAGCAGTATACAGCTAACCTACGAGCAGTACTTC	CASSIQLTYEQYF
TRBV30	TRBD1	.	TRBJ2-7	TGTGCCTGGCGACAGGGAAACGAGCAGTACTTC	CAWRQGNEQYF
TRBV7-9	.	.	TRBJ2-2	TGTGCCAGCAGCTTATCTCTCCCAGGGGAGAACACCGGGGAGCTGTTTTTT	CASSLSLPGENTGELFF
TRBV7-9	.	few	TRBJ1-4	TGTGCCAGCAGCTTAGGGCCTGAAAAACTGTTTTTT	CASSLGPEKLFF
TRBV7-9	TRBD1	.	TRBJ2-7	TGTGCCAGCAGCGAAGGACCCAGGGGGACGGATGAGCAGTACTTC	CASSEGPRGTDEQYF